This note documents a single T cell receptor beta chain sequence. Its specificity is unknown. This sample is drawn from a study of blood T cells in healthy people across ages. A sample-barcoded 5' primer and a J-beta primer mix were used in a second PCR of about 7 to 12 cycles. Tagging of each cDNA molecule was performed by a template-switch adaptor with 12 random nucleotides. Each sample provided no less than 2.5 million CDR3-containing paired-end reads. TCRdb reprocessed the 5' RACE reads via MiXCR and lists one record per CDR3 protein. The sample includes 1.4 million to 1.5 million distinct CDR3 sequences, 35% to 45% seen only once; the top ten take less than 8%. Germline assignment: CDR1 SGHTA and CDR2 FQGNSA. This CDR3 is built from 15 residues. V lost 1 base, J lost 7 bases, and 6 bases stayed unmatched. Overall study results and limits: Both higher diversity and more naive CD4+ cells marked long-lived donors when set against aged donors. Nothing was known about donor CMV status, and this possibly confounded expanded clonotype changes.

This TCR was sampled from a woman aged 18-29 years in good health. V and J are TRBV7-2 and TRBJ2-1, with TRBD1 identical over 8 bases. The sample consisted of blood. The CDR3 bases are TGTGCCAGCAGCTTAGGGGGACAGGTTGGGAATGAGCAGTTCTTC. It codes for CASSLGGQVGNEQFF.